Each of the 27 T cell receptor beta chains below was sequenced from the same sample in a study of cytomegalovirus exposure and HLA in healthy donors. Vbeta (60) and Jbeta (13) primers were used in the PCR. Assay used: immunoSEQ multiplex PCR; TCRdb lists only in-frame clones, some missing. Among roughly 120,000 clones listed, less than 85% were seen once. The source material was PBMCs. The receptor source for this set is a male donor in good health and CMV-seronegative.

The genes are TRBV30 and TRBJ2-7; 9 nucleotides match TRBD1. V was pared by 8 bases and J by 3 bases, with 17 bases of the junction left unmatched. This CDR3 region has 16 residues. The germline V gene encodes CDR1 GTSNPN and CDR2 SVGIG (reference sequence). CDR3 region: CAGLLVGDRGGYEQYF. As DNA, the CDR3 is TGTGCCGGACTTCTGGTGGGAGACAGGGGGGGCTACGAGCAGTACTTC.

This chain's CDR3 is CASSPTGVTDTQYF. In nucleotides, the CDR3 is TGTGCCAGCAGTCCTACAGGGGTCACAGATACGCAGTATTTT. This chain connects TRBV7-3 to TRBJ2-3, with 7 positions matching TRBD1. Germline V gives CDR1 SGHTA, CDR2 FQGTGA. The CDR3 is 14 residues long. V shed 6 bases, J shed 2 bases, and the junction held 5 bases outside the gene matches.

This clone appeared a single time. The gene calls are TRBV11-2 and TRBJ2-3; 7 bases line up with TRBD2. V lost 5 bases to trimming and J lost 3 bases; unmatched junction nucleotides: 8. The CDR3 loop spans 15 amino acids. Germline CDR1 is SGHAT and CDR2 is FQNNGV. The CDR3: CASSPMGGSTDTQYF. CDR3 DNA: TGTGCCAGCAGCCCAATGGGAGGGTCAACAGATACGCAGTATTTT.

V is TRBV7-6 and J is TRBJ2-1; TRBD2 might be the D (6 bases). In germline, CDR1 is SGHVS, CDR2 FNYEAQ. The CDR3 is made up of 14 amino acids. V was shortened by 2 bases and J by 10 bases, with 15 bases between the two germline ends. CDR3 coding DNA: TGTGCCAGCAGCTTACTTTGGTCGGCGGGGGAGCAGTTCTTC. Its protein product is CASSLLWSAGEQFF.

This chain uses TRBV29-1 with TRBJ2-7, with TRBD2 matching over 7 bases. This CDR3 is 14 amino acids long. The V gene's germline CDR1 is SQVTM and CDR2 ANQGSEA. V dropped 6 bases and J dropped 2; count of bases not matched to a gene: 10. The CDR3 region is CSVGGLGVPYEQYF. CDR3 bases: TGCAGCGTGGGGGGGTTGGGGGTTCCCTACGAGCAGTACTTC.

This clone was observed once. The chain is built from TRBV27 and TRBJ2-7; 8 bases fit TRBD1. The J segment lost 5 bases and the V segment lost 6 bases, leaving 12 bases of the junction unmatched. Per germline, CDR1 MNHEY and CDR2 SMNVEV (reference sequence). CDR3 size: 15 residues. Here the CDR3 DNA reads TGTGCCAGCAGCCTCAGATGGACAGGGATCAACGAGCAGTACTTC. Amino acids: CASSLRWTGINEQYF.

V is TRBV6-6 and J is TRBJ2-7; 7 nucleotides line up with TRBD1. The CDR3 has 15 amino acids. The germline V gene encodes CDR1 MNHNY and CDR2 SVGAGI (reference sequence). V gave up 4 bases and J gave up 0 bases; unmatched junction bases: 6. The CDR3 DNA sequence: TGTGCCAGCAGTTTCCTACAGGGGAGCTCCTACGAGCAGTACTTC. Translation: CASSFLQGSSYEQYF.

The CDR3 spells CASRGGQVADQPQHF. CDR3 nucleotides: TGTGCCAGCAGGGGGGGACAGGTCGCCGATCAGCCCCAGCATTTT. The rearrangement joins TRBV2 to TRBJ1-5, with TRBD1 identical over 8 bases. The germline CDR1 and CDR2 sequences are SNHLY and FYNNEI. The J segment lost 5 bases and the V segment lost 6 bases, leaving 9 bases of the junction unmatched. This CDR3 comprises 15 residues.

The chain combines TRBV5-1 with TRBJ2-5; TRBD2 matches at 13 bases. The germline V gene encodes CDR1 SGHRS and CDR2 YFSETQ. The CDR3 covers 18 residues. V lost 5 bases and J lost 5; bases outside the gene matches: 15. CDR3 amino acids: CASRPGQGTSGAGETQYF. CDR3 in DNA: TGCGCCAGCAGACCAGGACAGGGGACTAGCGGGGCCGGGGAGACCCAGTACTTC.

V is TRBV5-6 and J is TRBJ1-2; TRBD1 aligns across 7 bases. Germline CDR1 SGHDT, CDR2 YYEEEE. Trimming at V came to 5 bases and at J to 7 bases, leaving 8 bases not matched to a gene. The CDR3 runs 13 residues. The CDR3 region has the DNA TGTGCCAGCAGAACGGGACAGTTGAGTGGCTACACCTTC. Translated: CASRTGQLSGYTF.

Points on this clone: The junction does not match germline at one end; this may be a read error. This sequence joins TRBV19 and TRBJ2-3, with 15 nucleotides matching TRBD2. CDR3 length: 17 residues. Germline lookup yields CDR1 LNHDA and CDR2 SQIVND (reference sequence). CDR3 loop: CASSIGLAGGGTDTQYF. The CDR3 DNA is TGTGCCAGTAGCATAGGACTAGCGGGGGGGGGCACAGATACGCAGTATTTT.

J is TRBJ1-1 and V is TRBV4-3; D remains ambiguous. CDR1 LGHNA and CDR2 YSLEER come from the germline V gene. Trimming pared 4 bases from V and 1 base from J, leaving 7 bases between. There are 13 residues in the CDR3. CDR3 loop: CASSLWQNTEAFF. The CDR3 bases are TGCGCCAGCAGCCTGTGGCAGAACACTGAAGCTTTCTTT.

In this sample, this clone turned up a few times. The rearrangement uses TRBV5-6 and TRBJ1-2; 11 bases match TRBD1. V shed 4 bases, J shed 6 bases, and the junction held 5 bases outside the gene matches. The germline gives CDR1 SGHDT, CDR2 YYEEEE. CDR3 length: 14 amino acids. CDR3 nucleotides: TGTGCCAGCAGCGGACAGGGGGCAGGTGATGGCTACACCTTC. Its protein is CASSGQGAGDGYTF.

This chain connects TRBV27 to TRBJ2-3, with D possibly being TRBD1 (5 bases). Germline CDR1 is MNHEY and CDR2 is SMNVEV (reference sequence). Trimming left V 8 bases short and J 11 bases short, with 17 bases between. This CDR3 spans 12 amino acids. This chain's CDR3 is CASASFSRVQYF. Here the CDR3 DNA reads TGTGCCAGCGCCAGTTTCTCCAGGGTGCAGTATTTT.

CDR3 coding DNA: TGTGCCAGCAGCCAAGTCTATGGGGCAGGTGAGCAGTTCTTC. This codes for CASSQVYGAGEQFF. This rearrangement joins TRBV14 to TRBJ2-1, with D possibly matching TRBD1 (5 bases). CDR1 is SGHDN, CDR2 FVKESK, per germline. V was trimmed by 1 base and J by 9 bases, leaving 13 bases between them. This CDR3 is 14 amino acids long.

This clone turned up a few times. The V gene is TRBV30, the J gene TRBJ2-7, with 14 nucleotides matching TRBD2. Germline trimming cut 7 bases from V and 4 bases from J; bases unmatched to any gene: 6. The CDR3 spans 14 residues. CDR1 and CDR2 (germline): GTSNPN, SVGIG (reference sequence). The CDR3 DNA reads TGTGCCTCCAGACTAGCGGGAGGGCCTTACGAGCAGTACTTC. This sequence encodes CASRLAGGPYEQYF.

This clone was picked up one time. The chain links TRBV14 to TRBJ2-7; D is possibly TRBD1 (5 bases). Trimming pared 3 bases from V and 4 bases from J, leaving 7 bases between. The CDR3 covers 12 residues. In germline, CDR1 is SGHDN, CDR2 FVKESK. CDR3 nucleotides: TGTGCCAGCAGCCAGCAGGGATACGAGCAGTACTTC. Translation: CASSQQGYEQYF.

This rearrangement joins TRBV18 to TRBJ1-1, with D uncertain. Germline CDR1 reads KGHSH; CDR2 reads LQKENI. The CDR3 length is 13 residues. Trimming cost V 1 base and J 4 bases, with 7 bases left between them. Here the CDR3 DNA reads TGTGCCAGCTCACCACAGCACCGCACTGAAGCTTTCTTT. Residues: CASSPQHRTEAFF. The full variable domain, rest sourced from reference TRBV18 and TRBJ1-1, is NAGVMQNPRHLVRRRGQEARLRCSPMKGHSHVYWYRQLPEEGLKFMVYLQKENIIDESGMPKERFSAEFPKEGPSILRIQQVVRGDSAAYFCASSPQHRTEAFFGQGTRLTVV.

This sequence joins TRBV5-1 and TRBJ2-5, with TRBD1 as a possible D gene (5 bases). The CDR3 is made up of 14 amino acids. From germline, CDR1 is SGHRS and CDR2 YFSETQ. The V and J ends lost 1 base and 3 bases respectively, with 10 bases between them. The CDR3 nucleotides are TGCGCCAGCAGCTTGATCCAGGGTGAAGAGACCCAGTACTTC. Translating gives CASSLIQGEETQYF.

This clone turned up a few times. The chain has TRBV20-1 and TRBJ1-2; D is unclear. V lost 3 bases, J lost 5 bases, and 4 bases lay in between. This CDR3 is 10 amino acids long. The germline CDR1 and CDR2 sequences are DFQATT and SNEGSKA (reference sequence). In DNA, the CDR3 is TGCAGTGCTAGTATTTATGGCTACACCTTC. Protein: CSASIYGYTF.

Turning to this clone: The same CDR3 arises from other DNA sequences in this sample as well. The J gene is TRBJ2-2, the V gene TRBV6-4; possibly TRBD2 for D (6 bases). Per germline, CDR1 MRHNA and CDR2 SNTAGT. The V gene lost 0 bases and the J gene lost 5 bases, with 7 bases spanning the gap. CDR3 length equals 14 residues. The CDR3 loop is CASSDSRETGELFF. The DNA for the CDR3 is TGTGCCAGCAGTGACTCGCGGGAAACCGGGGAGCTGTTTTTT.

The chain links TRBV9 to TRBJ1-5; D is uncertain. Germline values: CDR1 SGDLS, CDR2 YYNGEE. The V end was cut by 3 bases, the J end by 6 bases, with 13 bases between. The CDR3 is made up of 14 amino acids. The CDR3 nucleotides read TGTGCCAGCAGCGCCCGGGGTGGTGGTCAGCCCCAGCATTTT. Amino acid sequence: CASSARGGGQPQHF.

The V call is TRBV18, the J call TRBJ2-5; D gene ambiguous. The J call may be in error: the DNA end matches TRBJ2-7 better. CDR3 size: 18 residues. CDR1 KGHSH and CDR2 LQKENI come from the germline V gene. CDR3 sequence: CASSPPLALRKQLYEQYF. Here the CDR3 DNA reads TGTGCCAGCTCACCACCGCTTGCCTTAAGAAAACAGCTCTACGAGCAGTACTTC.

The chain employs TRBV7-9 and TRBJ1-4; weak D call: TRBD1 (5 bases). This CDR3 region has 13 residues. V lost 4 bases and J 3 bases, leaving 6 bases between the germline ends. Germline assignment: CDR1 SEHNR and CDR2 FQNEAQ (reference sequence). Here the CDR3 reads CASSSRANEKLFF. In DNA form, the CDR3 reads TGTGCCAGCAGCTCCAGGGCTAATGAAAAACTGTTTTTT.

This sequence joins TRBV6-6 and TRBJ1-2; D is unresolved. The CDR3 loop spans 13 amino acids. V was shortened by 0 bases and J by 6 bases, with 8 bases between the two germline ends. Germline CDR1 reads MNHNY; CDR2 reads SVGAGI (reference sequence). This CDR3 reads CASSYSTEDGYTF. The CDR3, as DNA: TGTGCCAGCAGTTACTCGACTGAGGATGGCTACACCTTC.

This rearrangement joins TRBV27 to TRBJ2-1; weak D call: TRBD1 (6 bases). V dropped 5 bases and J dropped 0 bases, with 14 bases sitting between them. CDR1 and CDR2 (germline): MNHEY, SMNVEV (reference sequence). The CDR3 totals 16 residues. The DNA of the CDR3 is TGTGCCAGCAGTCCACTAGGACAGAGCTCCTACAATGAGCAGTTCTTC. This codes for CASSPLGQSSYNEQFF.

The CDR3 coding sequence is TGTGCCAGCAGCCAGGGGCAGTTTGACTATGGCTACACCTTC. This encodes CASSQGQFDYGYTF. The chain is built from TRBV14 and TRBJ1-2, with a tentative D call TRBD1 (5 bases). Germline CDR1 reads SGHDN; CDR2 reads FVKESK. With 3 bases removed from V and 3 bases from J, the gap between germline ends came to 11 bases. CDR3 length: 14 residues.